The rows below give T cell receptor beta chains drawn from one sample of a study of CD8 T cells in Susac syndrome. From the immunoSEQ multiplex PCR reads, TCRdb called clonotypes with MiXCR, one entry per CDR3 protein. There are 150,000 to 200,000 distinct CDR3 sequences in the sample; approximately 95% occur only once, and 0.1% to 0.12% lies in the top ten. The material sequenced was CD4+ T cells from PBMCs. These receptors all stem from a human donor in good health. Each CDR3 is given with its conserved first and last residue. Fields, in order: J gene, D gene, CDR3 length, clone size, V gene, CDR3 protein, CDR3 DNA. A D gene is named only where the DNA matches it firmly. Only part of the rows carry a size: once, few, many, or a class if the clone is expanded.

TRBJ1-1	NA	16	NA	TRBV6-1	CASSHFAAGTGTEAFF	TGTGCCAGCAGCCACTTTGCGGCAGGTACGGGAACTGAAGCTTTCTTT
TRBJ2-5	NA	15	NA	TRBV5-1	CASSSKGGAQETQYF	TGCGCCAGCAGCTCTAAGGGTGGGGCCCAAGAGACCCAGTACTTC
TRBJ2-3	NA	13	few	TRBV5-4	CASSLADTDTQYF	TGTGCCAGCAGCTTGGCGGATACAGATACGCAGTATTTT
TRBJ1-6	NA	14	NA	TRBV25-1	CASSAGGTNSPLHF	TGTGCCAGCAGTGCGGGGGGGACCAATTCACCCCTCCACTTT
TRBJ1-4	NA	15	NA	TRBV6-6	CASSYDGSANEKLFF	TGTGCCAGCAGTTACGATGGGTCGGCTAATGAAAAACTGTTTTTT
TRBJ1-6	NA	14	NA	TRBV6-6	CASSYGTDNSPLHF	TGTGCCAGCAGTTACGGGACGGACAATTCACCCCTCCACTTT
TRBJ1-2	NA	14	NA	TRBV25-1	CASSAPLANYGYTF	TGTGCCAGCAGTGCCCCCCTAGCTAACTATGGCTACACCTTC
TRBJ1-4	NA	18	NA	TRBV5-1	CASSLGVGEQGRDEKLFF	TGCGCCAGCAGCTTGGGAGTTGGAGAGCAAGGGAGGGACGAAAAACTGTTTTTT
TRBJ1-6	TRBD1	15	NA	TRBV7-2	CASSLAATGNSPLHF	TGTGCCAGCAGCTTAGCGGCGACAGGGAATTCACCCCTCCACTTT
TRBJ1-2	TRBD1	14	NA	TRBV28	CASSLPGQGDGYTF	TGTGCCAGCAGTTTACCGGGACAGGGTGACGGCTACACCTTC
TRBJ2-1	NA	14	once	TRBV20-1	CSALNPFQVGEQFF	TGCAGTGCTCTAAACCCCTTTCAAGTAGGTGAGCAGTTCTTC
TRBJ2-1	NA	13	NA	TRBV27	CASSLLTRSEQFF	TGTGCCAGCAGTTTACTCACCCGTAGTGAGCAGTTCTTC
TRBJ2-1	TRBD2	13	NA	TRBV6-6	CAAGLAEYNEQFF	TGTGCCGCCGGACTAGCGGAGTACAATGAGCAGTTCTTC
TRBJ1-1	NA	15	NA	TRBV7-3	CASSLKGGKSTEAFF	TGTGCCAGCAGCTTAAAGGGCGGCAAATCCACTGAAGCTTTCTTT
TRBJ2-3	TRBD2	14	NA	TRBV11-2	CASVRLAAPDTQYF	TGTGCCAGCGTTCGACTAGCGGCTCCAGATACGCAGTATTTT
TRBJ2-7	TRBD1	14	NA	TRBV7-3	CASSPGQGPYEQYF	TGTGCCAGCAGCCCTGGACAGGGCCCTTACGAGCAGTACTTC
TRBJ2-5	NA	13	NA	TRBV3-1	CASSQALQETQYF	TGTGCCAGCAGCCAGGCTCTCCAAGAGACCCAGTACTTC
TRBJ1-1	TRBD1	16	once	TRBV5-6	CASRPTGIGMNTEAFF	TGTGCCAGCAGACCGACAGGGATCGGGATGAACACTGAAGCTTTCTTT
TRBJ2-3	NA	14	NA	TRBV6-1	CATKLTLGSDTQYF	TGTGCCACCAAACTAACTCTGGGGTCAGATACGCAGTATTTT
TRBJ2-2	TRBD2	15	NA	TRBV4-1	CASSQASGGSGELFF	TGCGCCAGCAGCCAAGCTAGCGGGGGTTCCGGGGAGCTGTTTTTT
TRBJ2-2	TRBD2	17	NA	TRBV5-6	CASSPRGGPANTGELFF	TGTGCCAGCAGTCCACGCGGGGGGCCCGCGAACACCGGGGAGCTGTTTTTT
TRBJ2-3	TRBD1	16	NA	TRBV5-1	CASSSTTGAHTDTQYF	TGCGCCAGCAGCTCGACGACAGGGGCGCACACAGATACGCAGTATTTT
TRBJ1-4	NA	16	once	TRBV30	CAWTPGKLATNEKLFF	TGTGCCTGGACCCCAGGGAAATTAGCAACTAATGAAAAACTGTTTTTT
TRBJ1-5	NA	12	NA	TRBV6-1	CASRSANQPQHF	TGTGCCAGCCGGAGTGCGAATCAGCCCCAGCATTTT
TRBJ1-4	TRBD1	17	NA	TRBV7-8	CASSPRTGGATNEKLFF	TGTGCCAGCAGCCCCAGGACAGGTGGTGCTACTAATGAAAAACTGTTTTTT
TRBJ2-5	TRBD2	17	NA	TRBV4-2	CASSQAASGSLGETQYF	TGTGCCAGCAGCCAAGCGGCTAGCGGGAGCCTGGGGGAGACCCAGTACTTC
TRBJ2-4	TRBD2	19	NA	TRBV20-1	CSARGPGTSGTVAKNIQYF	TGCAGTGCTAGAGGACCTGGGACTAGCGGGACTGTAGCCAAAAACATTCAGTACTTC
TRBJ2-2	NA	15	NA	TRBV7-6	CASSLEQIGTGELFF	TGTGCCAGCAGCTTAGAACAGATTGGGACCGGGGAGCTGTTTTTT
TRBJ1-5	NA	15	NA	TRBV2	CASNAGTKSNQPQHF	TGTGCCAGCAACGCCGGGACAAAAAGCAATCAGCCCCAGCATTTT
TRBJ2-6	TRBD2	16	NA	TRBV30	CAWTSRGGTGANVLTF	TGTGCCTGGACATCTAGGGGAGGGACTGGGGCCAACGTCCTGACTTTC
TRBJ1-2	NA	15	NA	TRBV27	CASRASGTQAGGYTF	TGTGCCAGCAGAGCCTCCGGGACGCAGGCCGGGGGCTACACCTTC
TRBJ1-2	TRBD1	15	NA	TRBV14	CASSHLDRASYGYTF	TGTGCCAGCAGCCATCTGGACAGGGCTTCCTATGGCTACACCTTC
TRBJ1-5	NA	16	NA	TRBV7-9	CASSPGSFSAGQPQHF	TGTGCCAGCAGCCCTGGATCCTTTTCAGCGGGTCAGCCCCAGCATTTT
TRBJ2-6	NA	16	NA	TRBV5-1	CASSGLRHSGANVLTF	TGCGCCAGCAGCGGACTTCGCCACTCTGGGGCCAACGTCCTGACTTTC
TRBJ1-1	NA	14	few	TRBV27	CASSSQQGRTEAFF	TGTGCCAGCAGTTCCCAACAGGGAAGGACTGAAGCTTTCTTT
TRBJ1-3	NA	15	NA	TRBV6-6	CASSTSGTLGNTIYF	TGTGCCAGCAGTACTTCCGGGACTCTTGGAAACACCATATATTTT
TRBJ1-6	TRBD1	15	NA	TRBV3-1	CASNTGQGINSPLHF	TGTGCCAGCAACACGGGACAGGGGATAAATTCACCCCTCCACTTT
TRBJ2-3	NA	10	few	TRBV29-1	CSVGTDTQYF	TGCAGCGTTGGCACAGATACGCAGTATTTT
TRBJ1-1	NA	12	NA	TRBV28	CASTFNRGEAFF	TGTGCCAGCACCTTTAATCGGGGTGAAGCTTTCTTT
TRBJ2-7	NA	14	few	TRBV5-4	CASSLLGSSYEQYF	TGTGCCAGCAGCTTGCTCGGGAGCTCCTACGAGCAGTACTTC
TRBJ1-1	NA	12	NA	TRBV6-2/TRBV6-3	CASSYPDTEAFF	TGTGCCAGCAGTTACCCGGACACTGAAGCTTTCTTT
TRBJ2-5	NA	10	NA	TRBV5-1	CASMRETQYF	TGCGCCAGCATGAGGGAGACCCAGTACTTC
TRBJ1-4	NA	13	NA	TRBV14	CASSQVPGEKLFF	TGTGCCAGCAGCCAAGTTCCTGGTGAAAAACTGTTTTTT
TRBJ2-1	NA	14	NA	TRBV27	CASSRIADLNEQFF	TGTGCCAGCAGTAGGATAGCGGACCTCAATGAGCAGTTCTTC
TRBJ2-2	TRBD1	17	NA	TRBV6-5	CASSYSRGLGYSGELFF	TGTGCCAGCAGTTACTCTAGGGGGCTAGGTTATTCCGGGGAGCTGTTTTTT